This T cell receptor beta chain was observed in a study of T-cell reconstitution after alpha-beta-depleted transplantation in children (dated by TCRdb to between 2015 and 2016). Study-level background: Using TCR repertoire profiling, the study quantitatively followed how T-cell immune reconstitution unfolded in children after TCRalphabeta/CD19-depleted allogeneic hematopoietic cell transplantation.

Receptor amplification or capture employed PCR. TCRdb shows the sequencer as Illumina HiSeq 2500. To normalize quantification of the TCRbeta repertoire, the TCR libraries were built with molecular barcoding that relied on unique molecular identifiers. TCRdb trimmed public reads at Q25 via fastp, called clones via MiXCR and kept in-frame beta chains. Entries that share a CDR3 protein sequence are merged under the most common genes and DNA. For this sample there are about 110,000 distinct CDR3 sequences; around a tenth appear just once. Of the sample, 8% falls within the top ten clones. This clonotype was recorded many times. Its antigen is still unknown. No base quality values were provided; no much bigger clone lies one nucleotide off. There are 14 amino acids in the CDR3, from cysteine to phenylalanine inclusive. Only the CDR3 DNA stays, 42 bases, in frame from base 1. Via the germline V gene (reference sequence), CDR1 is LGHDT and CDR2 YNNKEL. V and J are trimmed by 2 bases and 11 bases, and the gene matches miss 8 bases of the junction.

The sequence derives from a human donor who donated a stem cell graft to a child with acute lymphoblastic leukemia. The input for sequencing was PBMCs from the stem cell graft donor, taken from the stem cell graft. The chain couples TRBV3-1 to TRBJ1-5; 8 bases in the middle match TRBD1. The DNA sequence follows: TGTGCCAGCAGCCAAATGACAGGGGATGGGGCCCAGCATTTT. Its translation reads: CASSQMTGDGAQHF.